Here is one T cell receptor (beta chain) with its context. The antigen remains undetermined. 13 Jbeta primers and 60 Vbeta primers were used for the PCR. Using immunoSEQ multiplex PCR, the repertoire was profiled, and TCRdb retains in-frame clones only, with some absent. The sample has about 69,000 clones, approximately 72% seen once. The source of the sample is a study of cytomegalovirus exposure and HLA in healthy donors. Study-level points and caveats: Later analysis identified 15,000 to 20,000 TCR beta sequences associated with HLA alleles, using a false discovery rate threshold of 0.05. A later analysis found TCR association rates differed by HLA locus, highest for DRB1 and lowest for HLA-C.

These donors counted as nominally healthy when sampled, but unrecorded immune exposures were likely. The length of the CDR3 is 20 residues. V lost 0 bases to trimming and J lost 2 bases; unmatched junction nucleotides: 12. Germline values: CDR1 MGHRA, CDR2 YSYEKL. Sequencing was done on a sample of PBMCs. The chain combines TRBV4-1 with TRBJ2-7; 14 positions agree with TRBD2. The TCR originated in a woman aged 25 to 39 in good health and CMV-seronegative. The CDR3 nucleotides read TGCGCCAGCAGCCAAGATGCTGGACTAGCGGGGGGTAAGTCCCCCTACGAGCAGTACTTC. Protein product: CASSQDAGLAGGKSPYEQYF.